The 3 T cell receptor beta chains below were found in one sample sequenced in a study of blood T cell repertoires in COVID-19. The assay was immunoSEQ multiplex PCR, and TCRdb's table has in-frame clones only and misses some. Here the sample spans about 250,000 clones, about 87% being singletons. What was sequenced was peripheral blood. The receptor set was obtained from a woman aged 25 to 45 with COVID-19, enrolled during active disease.

The chain has TRBV3-1 (or the pseudogene TRBV3-2) and TRBJ2-1, with TRBD2 as a possible D gene (5 bases). The length of the CDR3 is 17 residues. Looked up from germline, CDR1 is LGHDT and CDR2 is YNNKEL (reference sequence). The V end lost 0 bases, the J end lost 5 bases, and 17 bases lay between the germline ends. CDR3 bases: TGTGCCAGCAGCCAAGAGTTCGGGAATCCCCACCACAATGAGCAGTTCTTC. This sequence encodes CASSQEFGNPHHNEQFF.

The rearrangement uses TRBV4-3 and TRBJ1-1; D gene uncertain. V lost 6 bases, J lost 6 bases, and 11 bases lay in between. The germline CDR1 and CDR2 sequences are LGHNA and YSLEER. The CDR3 covers 12 residues. In DNA form, the CDR3 reads TGCGCCAGCAGTATGGGGAGCGCTGAAGCTTTCTTT. It yields the protein CASSMGSAEAFF.

The chain couples TRBV4-3 to TRBJ1-2; 7 bases agree with TRBD1. The CDR3 is 14 amino acids. With 2 bases clipped from V and 6 bases from J, the junction kept 6 bases outside the gene matches. The V gene's germline CDR1 is LGHNA and CDR2 YSLEER. CDR3 in DNA: TGCGCCAGCAGCCAAAACAGGGGTGTGGATGGCTACACCTTC. This codes for CASSQNRGVDGYTF.